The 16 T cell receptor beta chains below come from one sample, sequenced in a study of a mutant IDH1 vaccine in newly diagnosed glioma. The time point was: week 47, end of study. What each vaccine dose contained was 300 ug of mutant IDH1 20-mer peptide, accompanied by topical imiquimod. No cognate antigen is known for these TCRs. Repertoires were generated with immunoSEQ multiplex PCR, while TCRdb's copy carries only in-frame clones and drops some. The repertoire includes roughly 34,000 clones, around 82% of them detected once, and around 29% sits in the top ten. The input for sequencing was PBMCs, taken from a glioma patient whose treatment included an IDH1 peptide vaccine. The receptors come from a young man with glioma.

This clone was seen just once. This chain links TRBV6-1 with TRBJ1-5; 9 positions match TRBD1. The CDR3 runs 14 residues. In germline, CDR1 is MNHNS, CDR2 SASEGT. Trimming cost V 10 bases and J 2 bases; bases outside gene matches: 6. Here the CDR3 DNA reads TGTGCCACCCAGACAGGGGGAGGCAATCAGCCCCAGCATTTT. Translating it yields CATQTGGGNQPQHF.

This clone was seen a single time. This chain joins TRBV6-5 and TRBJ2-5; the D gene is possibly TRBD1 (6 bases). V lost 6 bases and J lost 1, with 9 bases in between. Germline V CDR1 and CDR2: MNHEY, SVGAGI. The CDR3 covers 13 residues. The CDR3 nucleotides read TGTGCCAGCAGCGGGACACCCCAAGAGACCCAGTACTTC. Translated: CASSGTPQETQYF.

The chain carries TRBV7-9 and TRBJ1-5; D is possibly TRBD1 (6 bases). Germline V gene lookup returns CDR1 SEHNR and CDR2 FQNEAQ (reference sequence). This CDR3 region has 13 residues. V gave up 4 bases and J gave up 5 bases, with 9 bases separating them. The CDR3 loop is CASSSRTDQPQHF. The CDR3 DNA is TGTGCCAGCAGCTCTCGGACAGATCAGCCCCAGCATTTT.

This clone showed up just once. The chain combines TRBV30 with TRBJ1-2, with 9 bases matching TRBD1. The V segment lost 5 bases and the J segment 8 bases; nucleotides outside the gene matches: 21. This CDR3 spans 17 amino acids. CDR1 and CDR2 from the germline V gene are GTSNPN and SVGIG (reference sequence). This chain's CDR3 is CAWLPRVFRDRVGGYTF. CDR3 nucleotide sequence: TGTGCCTGGCTACCCAGGGTCTTCCGGGACAGGGTTGGCGGCTACACCTTC.

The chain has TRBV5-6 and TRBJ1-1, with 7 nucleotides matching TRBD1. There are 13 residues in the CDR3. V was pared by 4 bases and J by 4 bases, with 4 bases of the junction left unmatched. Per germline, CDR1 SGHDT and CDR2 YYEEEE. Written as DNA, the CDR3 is TGTGCCAGCAGCCGACAGGGCGGCACTGAAGCTTTCTTT. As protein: CASSRQGGTEAFF.

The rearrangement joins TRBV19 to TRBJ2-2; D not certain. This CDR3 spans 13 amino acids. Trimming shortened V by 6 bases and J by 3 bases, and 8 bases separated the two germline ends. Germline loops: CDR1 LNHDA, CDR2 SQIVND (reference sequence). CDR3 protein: CASSQGYTGELFF. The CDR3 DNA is TGTGCCAGTAGCCAAGGTTACACCGGGGAGCTGTTTTTT.

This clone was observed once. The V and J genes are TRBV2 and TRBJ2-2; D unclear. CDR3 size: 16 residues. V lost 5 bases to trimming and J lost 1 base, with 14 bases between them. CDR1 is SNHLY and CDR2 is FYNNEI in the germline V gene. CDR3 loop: CASSSGPSLNTGELFF. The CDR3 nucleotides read TGTGCCAGCAGTTCCGGACCATCCTTGAACACCGGGGAGCTGTTTTTT. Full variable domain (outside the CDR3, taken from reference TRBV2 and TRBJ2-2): EPEVTQTPSHQVTQMGQEVILRCVPISNHLYFYWYRQILGQKVEFLVSFYNNEISEKSEIFDDQFSVERPDGSNFTLKIRSTKLEDSAMYFCASSSGPSLNTGELFFGEGSRLTVL.

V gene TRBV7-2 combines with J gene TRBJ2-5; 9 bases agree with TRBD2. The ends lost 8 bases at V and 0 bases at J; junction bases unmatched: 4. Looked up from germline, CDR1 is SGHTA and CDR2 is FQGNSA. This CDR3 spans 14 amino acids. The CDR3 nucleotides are TGTGCCAGCGCGGCTAGCGGGGACCAAGAGACCCAGTACTTC. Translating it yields CASAASGDQETQYF.

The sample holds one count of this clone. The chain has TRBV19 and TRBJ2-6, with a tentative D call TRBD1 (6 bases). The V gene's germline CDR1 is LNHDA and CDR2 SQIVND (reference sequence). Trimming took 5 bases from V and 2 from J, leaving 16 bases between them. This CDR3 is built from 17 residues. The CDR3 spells CASSSQRQAAGANVLTF. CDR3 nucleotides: TGTGCCAGTAGTTCTCAGAGACAGGCGGCTGGGGCCAACGTCCTGACTTTC.

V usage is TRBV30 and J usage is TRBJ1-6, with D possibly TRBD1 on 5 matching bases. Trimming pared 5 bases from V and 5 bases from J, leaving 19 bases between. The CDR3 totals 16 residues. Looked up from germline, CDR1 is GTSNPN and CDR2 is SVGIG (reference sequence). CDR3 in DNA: TGTGCCTGGCTTCGGCAGGGTTTGCGGGATAATTCACCCCTCCACTTT. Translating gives CAWLRQGLRDNSPLHF.

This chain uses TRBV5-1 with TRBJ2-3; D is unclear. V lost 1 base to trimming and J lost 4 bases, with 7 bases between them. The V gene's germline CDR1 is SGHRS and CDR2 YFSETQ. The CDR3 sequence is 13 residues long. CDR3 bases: TGCGCCAGCAGCTTGAGGATCGCAGATACGCAGTATTTT. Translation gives CASSLRIADTQYF.

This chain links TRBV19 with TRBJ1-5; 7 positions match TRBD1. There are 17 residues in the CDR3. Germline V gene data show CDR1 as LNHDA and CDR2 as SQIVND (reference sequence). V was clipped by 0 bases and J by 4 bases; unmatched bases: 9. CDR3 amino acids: CASSIDKDRENNQPQHF. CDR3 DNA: TGTGCCAGTAGTATAGATAAAGACAGGGAAAATAATCAGCCCCAGCATTTT.

The CDR3 region is CASLFQGDYGYTF. The CDR3 DNA is TGTGCCAGCTTATTCCAGGGGGACTATGGCTACACCTTC. The V gene is TRBV7-9, the J gene TRBJ1-2, with 7 positions matching TRBD1. Germline-derived CDR1 and CDR2 are SEHNR and FQNEAQ (reference sequence). CDR3 length equals 13 residues. J gave up 3 bases and V 8 bases, and 6 bases lay outside the gene matches.

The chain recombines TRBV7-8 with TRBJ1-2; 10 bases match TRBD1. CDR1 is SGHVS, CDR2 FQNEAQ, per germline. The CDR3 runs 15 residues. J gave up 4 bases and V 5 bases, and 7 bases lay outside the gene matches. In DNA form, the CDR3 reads TGTGCCAGCAGCCCGAGGGACAGGGGCGGCTATGGCTACACCTTC. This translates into CASSPRDRGGYGYTF.

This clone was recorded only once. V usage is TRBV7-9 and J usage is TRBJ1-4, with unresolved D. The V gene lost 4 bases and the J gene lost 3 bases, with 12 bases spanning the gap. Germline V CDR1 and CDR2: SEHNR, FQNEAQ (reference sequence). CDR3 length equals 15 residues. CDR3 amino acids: CASSSSGFANEKLFF. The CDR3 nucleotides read TGTGCCAGCAGCTCCTCGGGGTTTGCTAATGAAAAACTGTTTTTT.

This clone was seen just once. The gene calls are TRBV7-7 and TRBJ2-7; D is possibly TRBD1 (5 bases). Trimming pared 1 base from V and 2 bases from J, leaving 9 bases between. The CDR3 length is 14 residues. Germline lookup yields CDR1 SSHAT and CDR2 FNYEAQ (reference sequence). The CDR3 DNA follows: TGTGCCAGCAGCTTAGGGGTAGGGGCCTACGAGCAGTACTTC. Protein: CASSLGVGAYEQYF.